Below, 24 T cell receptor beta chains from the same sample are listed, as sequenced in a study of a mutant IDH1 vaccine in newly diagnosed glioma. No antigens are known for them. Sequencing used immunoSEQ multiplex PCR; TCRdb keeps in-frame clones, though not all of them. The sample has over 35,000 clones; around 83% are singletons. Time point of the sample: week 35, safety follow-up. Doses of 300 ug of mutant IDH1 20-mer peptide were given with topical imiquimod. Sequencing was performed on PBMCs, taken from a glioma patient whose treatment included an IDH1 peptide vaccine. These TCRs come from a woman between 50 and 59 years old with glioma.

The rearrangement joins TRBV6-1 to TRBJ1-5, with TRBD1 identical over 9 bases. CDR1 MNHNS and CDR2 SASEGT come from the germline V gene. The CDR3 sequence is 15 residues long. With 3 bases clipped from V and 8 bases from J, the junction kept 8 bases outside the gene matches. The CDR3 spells CASSELVGQGKPQHF. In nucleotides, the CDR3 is TGTGCCAGCAGTGAGCTAGTGGGACAGGGTAAGCCCCAGCATTTT.

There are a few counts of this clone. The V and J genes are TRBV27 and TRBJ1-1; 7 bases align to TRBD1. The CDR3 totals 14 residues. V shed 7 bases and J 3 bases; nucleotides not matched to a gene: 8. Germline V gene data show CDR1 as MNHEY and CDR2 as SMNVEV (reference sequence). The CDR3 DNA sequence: TGTGCCAGCAACAGACAGGGAGGGGACACTGAAGCTTTCTTT. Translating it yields CASNRQGGDTEAFF.

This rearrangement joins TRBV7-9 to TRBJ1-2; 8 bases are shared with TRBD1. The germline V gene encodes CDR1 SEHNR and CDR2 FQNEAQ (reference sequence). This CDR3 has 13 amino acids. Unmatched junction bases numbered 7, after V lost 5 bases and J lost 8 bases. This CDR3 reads CASSQERDRGYTF. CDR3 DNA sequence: TGTGCCAGCAGCCAAGAACGGGACAGGGGCTACACCTTC.

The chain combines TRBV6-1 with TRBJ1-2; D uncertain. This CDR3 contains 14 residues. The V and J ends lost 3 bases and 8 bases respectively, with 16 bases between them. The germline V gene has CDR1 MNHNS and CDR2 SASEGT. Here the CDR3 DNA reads TGTGCCAGCAGTGATATAACCTCCGGTGCCGGCTACACCTTC. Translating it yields CASSDITSGAGYTF.

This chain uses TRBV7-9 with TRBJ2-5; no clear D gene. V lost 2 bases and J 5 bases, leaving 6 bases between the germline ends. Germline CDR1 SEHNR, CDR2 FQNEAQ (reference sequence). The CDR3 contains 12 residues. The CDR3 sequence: CASSLPMETQYF. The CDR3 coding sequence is TGTGCCAGCAGCTTACCCATGGAGACCCAGTACTTC.

Written as DNA, the CDR3 is TGCGCCAGCAGCCGCCCGGGACAGGCAAACGAGCAGTACTTC. It codes for CASSRPGQANEQYF. The rearrangement uses TRBV4-1 and TRBJ2-7; 8 nucleotides agree with TRBD1. CDR3 length: 14 residues. Germline V gives CDR1 MGHRA, CDR2 YSYEKL. V lost 4 bases and J lost 5; bases outside the gene matches: 7.

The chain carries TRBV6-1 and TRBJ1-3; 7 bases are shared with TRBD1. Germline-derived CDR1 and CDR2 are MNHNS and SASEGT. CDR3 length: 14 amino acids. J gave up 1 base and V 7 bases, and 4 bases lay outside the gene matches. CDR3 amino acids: CASTLRGSGNTIYF. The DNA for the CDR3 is TGTGCCAGCACCCTCAGGGGGTCTGGAAACACCATATATTTT.

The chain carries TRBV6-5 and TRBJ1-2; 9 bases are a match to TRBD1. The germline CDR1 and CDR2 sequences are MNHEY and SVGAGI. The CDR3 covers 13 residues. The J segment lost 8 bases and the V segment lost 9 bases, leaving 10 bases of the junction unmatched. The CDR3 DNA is TGTGCCAGTTTGAACGGACAGGGGAGCGGCTACACCTTC. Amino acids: CASLNGQGSGYTF.

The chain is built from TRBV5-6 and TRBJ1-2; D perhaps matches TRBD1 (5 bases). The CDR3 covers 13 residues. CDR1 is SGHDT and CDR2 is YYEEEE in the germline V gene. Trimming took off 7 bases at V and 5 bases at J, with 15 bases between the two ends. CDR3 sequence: CASATGEGYGYTF. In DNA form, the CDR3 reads TGTGCCAGCGCCACCGGGGAGGGGTATGGCTACACCTTC. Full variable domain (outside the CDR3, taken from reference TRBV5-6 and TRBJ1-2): DAGVTQSPTHLIKTRGQQVTLRCSPKSGHDTVSWYQQALGQGPQFIFQYYEEEERQRGNFPDRFSGHQFPNYSSELNVNALLLGDSALYLCASATGEGYGYTFGSGTRLTVV.

The CDR3 DNA reads TGTGCCTGGAGCGCCGCAACAGGGGTGAGGGGCAATCAGCCCCAGCATTTT. This translates into CAWSAATGVRGNQPQHF. The gene calls are TRBV30 and TRBJ1-5; 7 nucleotides agree with TRBD1. This CDR3 region has 17 residues. Germline loops: CDR1 GTSNPN, CDR2 SVGIG (reference sequence). V was pared by 3 bases and J by 2 bases, with 13 bases of the junction left unmatched.

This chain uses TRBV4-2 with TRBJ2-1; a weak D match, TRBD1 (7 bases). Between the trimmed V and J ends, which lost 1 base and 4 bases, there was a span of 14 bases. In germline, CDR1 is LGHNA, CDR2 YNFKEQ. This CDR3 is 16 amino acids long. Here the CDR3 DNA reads TGTGCCAGCAGCCAAGCGGAGCAGGGGGGATACAATGAGCAGTTCTTC. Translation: CASSQAEQGGYNEQFF.

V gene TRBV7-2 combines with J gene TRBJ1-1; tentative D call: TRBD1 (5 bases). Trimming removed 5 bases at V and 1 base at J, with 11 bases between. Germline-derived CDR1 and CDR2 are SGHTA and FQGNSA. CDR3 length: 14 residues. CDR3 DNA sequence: TGTGCCAGCAGCCCGGGGCTTTCGAACACTGAAGCTTTCTTT. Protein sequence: CASSPGLSNTEAFF.

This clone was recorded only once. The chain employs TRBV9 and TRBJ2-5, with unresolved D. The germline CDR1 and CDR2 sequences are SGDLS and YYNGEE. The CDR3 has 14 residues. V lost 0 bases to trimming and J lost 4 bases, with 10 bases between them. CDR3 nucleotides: TGTGCCAGCAGCGTAGCGGTTAGAGGAGAGACCCAGTACTTC. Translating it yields CASSVAVRGETQYF.

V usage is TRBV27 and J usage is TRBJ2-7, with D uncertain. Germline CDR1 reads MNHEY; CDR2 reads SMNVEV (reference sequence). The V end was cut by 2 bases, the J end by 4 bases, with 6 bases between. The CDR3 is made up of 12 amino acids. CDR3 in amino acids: CASSLMGYEQYF. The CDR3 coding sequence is TGTGCCAGCAGTTTAATGGGATACGAGCAGTACTTC.

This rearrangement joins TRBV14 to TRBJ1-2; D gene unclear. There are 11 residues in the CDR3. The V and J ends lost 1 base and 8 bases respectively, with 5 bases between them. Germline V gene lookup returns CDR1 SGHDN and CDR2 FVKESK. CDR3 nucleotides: TGTGCCAGCAGCCAAGTAGGGGGCTACACCTTC. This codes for CASSQVGGYTF.

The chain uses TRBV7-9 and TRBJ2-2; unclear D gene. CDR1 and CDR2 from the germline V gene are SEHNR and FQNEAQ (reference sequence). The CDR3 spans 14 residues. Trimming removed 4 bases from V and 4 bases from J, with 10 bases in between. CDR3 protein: CASSSPFGTGELFF. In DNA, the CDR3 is TGTGCCAGCAGCTCACCTTTTGGCACCGGGGAGCTGTTTTTT.

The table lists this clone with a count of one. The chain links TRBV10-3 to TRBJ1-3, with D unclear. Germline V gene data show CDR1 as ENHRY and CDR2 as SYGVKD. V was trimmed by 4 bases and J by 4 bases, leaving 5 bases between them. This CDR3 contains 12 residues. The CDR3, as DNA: TGTGCCATCAGTGGGCAGGGAAACACCATATATTTT. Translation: CAISGQGNTIYF.

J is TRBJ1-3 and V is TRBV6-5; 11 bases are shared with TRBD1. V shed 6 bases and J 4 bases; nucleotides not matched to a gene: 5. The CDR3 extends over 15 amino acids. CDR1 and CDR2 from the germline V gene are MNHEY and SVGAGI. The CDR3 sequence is CASRLDRGQGNTIYF. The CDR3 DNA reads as TGTGCCAGCAGATTGGACAGGGGGCAAGGAAACACCATATATTTT.

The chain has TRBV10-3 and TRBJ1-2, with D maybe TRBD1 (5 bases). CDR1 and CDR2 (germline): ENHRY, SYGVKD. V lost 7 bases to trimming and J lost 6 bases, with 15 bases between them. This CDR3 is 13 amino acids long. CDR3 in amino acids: CAIMGGKLHGYTF. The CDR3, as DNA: TGTGCCATCATGGGGGGAAAACTTCATGGCTACACCTTC.

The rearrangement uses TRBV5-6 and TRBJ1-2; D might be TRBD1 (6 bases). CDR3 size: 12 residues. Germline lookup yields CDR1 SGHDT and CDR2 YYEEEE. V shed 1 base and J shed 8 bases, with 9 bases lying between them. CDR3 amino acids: CASSLTGGGYTF. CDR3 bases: TGTGCCAGCAGCTTGACGGGGGGCGGCTACACCTTC.

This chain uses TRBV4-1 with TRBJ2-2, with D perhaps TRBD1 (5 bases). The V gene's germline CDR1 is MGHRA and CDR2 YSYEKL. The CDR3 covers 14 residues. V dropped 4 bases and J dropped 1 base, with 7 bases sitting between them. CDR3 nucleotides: TGCGCCAGCAGCCCCGGACAGAACACCGGGGAGCTGTTTTTT. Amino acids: CASSPGQNTGELFF.

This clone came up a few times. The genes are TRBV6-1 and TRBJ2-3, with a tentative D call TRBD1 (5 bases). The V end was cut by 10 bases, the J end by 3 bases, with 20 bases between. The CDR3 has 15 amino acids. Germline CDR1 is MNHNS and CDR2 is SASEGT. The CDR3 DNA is TGTGCCACTAGGGGAAGGGGCCGAGGAACAGATACGCAGTATTTT. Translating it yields CATRGRGRGTDTQYF.

The CDR3 nucleotides are TGCAGCGTTGCGAGGGGGGACACTGAAGCTTTCTTT. It specifies CSVARGDTEAFF. The rearrangement uses TRBV29-1 and TRBJ1-1, with D perhaps TRBD1 (6 bases). The CDR3 consists of 12 residues. Trimming took 4 bases from V and 3 from J, leaving 9 bases between them. Germline values: CDR1 SQVTM, CDR2 ANQGSEA.

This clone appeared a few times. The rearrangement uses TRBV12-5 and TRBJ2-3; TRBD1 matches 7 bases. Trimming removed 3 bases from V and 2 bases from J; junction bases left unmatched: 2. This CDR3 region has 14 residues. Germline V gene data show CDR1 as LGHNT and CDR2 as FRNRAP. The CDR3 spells CASGLGTDTDTQYF. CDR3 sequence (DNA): TGTGCTAGTGGTTTAGGGACAGACACAGATACGCAGTATTTT.